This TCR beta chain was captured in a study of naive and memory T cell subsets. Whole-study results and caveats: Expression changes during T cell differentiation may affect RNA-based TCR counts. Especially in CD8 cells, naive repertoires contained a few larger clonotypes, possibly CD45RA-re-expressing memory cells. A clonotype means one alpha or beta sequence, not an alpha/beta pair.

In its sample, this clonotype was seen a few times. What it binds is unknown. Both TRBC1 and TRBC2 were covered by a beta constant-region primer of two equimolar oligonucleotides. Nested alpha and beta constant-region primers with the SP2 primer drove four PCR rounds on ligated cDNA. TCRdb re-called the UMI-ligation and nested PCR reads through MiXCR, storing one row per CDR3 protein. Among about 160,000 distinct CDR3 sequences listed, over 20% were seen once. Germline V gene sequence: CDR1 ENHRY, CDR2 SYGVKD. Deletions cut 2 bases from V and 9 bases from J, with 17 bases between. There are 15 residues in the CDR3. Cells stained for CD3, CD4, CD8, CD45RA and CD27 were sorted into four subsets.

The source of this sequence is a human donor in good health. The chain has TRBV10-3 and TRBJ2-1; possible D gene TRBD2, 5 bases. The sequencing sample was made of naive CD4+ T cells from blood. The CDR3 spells CAISEAWGTAGEQFF. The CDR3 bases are TGTGCCATCAGTGAGGCATGGGGTACCGCGGGTGAGCAGTTCTTC.